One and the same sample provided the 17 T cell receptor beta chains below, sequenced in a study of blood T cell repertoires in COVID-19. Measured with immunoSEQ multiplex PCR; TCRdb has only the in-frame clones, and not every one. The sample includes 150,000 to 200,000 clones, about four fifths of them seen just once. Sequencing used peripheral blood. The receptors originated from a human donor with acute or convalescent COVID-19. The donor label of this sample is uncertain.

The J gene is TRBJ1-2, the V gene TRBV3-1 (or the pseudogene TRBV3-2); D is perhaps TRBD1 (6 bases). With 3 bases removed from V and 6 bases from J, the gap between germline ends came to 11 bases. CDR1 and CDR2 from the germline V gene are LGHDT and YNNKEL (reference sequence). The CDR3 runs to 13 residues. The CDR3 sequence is CASSQSNRDGYTF. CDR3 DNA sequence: TGTGCCAGCAGCCAGTCTAACAGGGATGGCTACACCTTC.

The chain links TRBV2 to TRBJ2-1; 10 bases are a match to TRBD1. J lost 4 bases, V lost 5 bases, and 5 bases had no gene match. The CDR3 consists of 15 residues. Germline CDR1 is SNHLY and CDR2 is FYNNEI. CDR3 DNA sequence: TGTGCCAGCAGTCGGGACAGGGGAGAGTACAATGAGCAGTTCTTC. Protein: CASSRDRGEYNEQFF.

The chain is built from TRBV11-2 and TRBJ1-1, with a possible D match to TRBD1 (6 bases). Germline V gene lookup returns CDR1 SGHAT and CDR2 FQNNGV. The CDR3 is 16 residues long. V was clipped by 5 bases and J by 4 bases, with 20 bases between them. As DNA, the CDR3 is TGTGCCAGCAGCCCCTGGACCAGGGGATCCGGCACTGAAGCTTTCTTT. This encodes CASSPWTRGSGTEAFF.

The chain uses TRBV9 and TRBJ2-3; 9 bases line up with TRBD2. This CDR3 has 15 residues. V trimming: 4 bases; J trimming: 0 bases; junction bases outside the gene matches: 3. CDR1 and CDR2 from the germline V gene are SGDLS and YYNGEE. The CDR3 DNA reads TGTGCCAGCAGCCCGCGGGAGGGAAGCACAGATACGCAGTATTTT. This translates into CASSPREGSTDTQYF.

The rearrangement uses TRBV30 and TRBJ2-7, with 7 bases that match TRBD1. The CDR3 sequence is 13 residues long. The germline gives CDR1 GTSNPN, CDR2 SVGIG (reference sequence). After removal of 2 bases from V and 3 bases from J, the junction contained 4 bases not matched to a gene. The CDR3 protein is CAWSTGQSYEQYF. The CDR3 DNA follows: TGTGCCTGGAGTACGGGACAGAGCTACGAGCAGTACTTC.

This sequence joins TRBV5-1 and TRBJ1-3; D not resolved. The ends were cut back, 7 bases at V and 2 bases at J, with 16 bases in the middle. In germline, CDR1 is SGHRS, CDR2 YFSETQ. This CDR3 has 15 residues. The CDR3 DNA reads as TGCGCCAGCGGCCGCGATCCGGGGACTGGAAACACCATATATTTT. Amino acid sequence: CASGRDPGTGNTIYF.

In DNA, the CDR3 is TGTGCCAGCAGCTTGTTCGGGACAGGGTCCATGAACACTGAAGCTTTCTTT. Residues: CASSLFGTGSMNTEAFF. The rearrangement uses TRBV5-8 and TRBJ1-1; 9 nucleotides match TRBD1. CDR3 size: 17 residues. Trimming removed 1 base from V and 0 bases from J; junction bases left unmatched: 7. The germline CDR1 and CDR2 sequences are SGHTS and YDEGEE.

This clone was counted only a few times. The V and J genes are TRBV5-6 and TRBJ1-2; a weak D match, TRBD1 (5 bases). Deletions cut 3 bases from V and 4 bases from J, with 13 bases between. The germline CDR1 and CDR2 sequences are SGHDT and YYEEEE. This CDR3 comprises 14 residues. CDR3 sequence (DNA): TGTGCCAGCAGCTCGGCGACAGAAATCTATGGCTACACCTTC. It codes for CASSSATEIYGYTF.

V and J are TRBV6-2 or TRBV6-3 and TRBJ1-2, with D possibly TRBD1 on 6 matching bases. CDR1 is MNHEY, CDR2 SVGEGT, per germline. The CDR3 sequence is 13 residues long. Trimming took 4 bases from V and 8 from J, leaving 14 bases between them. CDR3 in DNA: TGTGCCAGCAGTTCCCCGGGGGGCTTCGGCTACACCTTC. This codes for CASSSPGGFGYTF.

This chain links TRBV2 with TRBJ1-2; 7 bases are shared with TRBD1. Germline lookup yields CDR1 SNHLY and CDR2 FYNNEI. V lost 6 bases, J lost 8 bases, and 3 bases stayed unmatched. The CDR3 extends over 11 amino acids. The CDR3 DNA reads TGTGCCAGCAGAACAGGGGTGGGCTACACCTTC. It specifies CASRTGVGYTF.

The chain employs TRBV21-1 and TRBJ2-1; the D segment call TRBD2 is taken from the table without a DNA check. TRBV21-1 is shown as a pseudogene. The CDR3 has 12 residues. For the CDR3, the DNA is TGTGCCAGCACCCGGAGCGACAATGAGCAGTTCTTC. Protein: CASTRSDNEQFF.

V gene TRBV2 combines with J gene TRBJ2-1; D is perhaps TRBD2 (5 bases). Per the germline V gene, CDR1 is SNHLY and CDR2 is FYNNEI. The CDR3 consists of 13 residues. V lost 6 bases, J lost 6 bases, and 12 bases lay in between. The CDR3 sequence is CASRSEGPNEQFF. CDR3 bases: TGTGCCAGCAGGAGTGAGGGCCCCAATGAGCAGTTCTTC. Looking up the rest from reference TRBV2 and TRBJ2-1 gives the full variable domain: EPEVTQTPSHQVTQMGQEVILRCVPISNHLYFYWYRQILGQKVEFLVSFYNNEISEKSEIFDDQFSVERPDGSNFTLKIRSTKLEDSAMYFCASRSEGPNEQFFGPGTRLTVL.

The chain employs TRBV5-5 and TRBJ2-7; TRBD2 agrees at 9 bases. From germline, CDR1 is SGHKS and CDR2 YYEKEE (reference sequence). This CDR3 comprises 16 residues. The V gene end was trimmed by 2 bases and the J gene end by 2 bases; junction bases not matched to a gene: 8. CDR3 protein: CASSFQSAGGAYEQYF. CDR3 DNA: TGTGCCAGCAGCTTTCAGTCGGCGGGAGGGGCCTACGAGCAGTACTTC.

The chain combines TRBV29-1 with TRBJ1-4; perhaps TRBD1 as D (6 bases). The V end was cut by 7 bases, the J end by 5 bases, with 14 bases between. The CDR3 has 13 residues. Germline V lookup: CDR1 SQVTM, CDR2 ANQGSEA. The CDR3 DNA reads TGCAGCGGGCGGACAGTGGGAAATGAAAAACTGTTTTTT. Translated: CSGRTVGNEKLFF.

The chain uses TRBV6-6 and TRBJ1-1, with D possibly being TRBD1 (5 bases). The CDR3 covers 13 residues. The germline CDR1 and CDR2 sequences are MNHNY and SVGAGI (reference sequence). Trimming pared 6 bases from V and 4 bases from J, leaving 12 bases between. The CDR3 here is CASSQGGVTEAFF. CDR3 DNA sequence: TGTGCCAGCAGCCAGGGAGGGGTCACTGAAGCTTTCTTT.

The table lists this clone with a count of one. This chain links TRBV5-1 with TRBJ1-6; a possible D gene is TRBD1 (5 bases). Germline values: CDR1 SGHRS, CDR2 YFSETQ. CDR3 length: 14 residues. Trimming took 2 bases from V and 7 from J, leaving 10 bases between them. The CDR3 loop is CASSFRVENSPLHF. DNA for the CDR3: TGCGCCAGCAGCTTCAGGGTGGAAAATTCACCCCTCCACTTT.

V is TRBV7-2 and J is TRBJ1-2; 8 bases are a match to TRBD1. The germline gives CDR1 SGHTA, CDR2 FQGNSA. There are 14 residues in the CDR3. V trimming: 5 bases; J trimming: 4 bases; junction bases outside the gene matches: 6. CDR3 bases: TGTGCCAGCAGCATCGGGACAGGACCCTATGGCTACACCTTC. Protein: CASSIGTGPYGYTF. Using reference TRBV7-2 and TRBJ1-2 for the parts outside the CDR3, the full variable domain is GAGVSQSPSNKVTEKGKDVELRCDPISGHTALYWYRQSLGQGLEFLIYFQGNSAPDKSGLPSDRFSAERTGGSVSTLTIQRTQQEDSAVYLCASSIGTGPYGYTFGSGTRLTVV.